This TCR beta chain emerged from a study of regulatory T cells in long-lasting Graves disease. This clonotype was detected a few times. Assembly of TCR beta libraries relied on iRepertoire HTBI primers together with Arm-PCR of CDR3 regions. A single record per CDR3 protein comes from TCRdb applying MiXCR to the multiplex PCR reads. The sample has about 440,000 distinct CDR3 sequences; approximately 16% are singletons. Time point indicated: newly diagnosed GD, antithyroid drugs for less than 3 months. The authors made the TCR library using RNA they extracted from PBMCs. This same sample was also taken into another study, of T cells in Graves' hyperthyroidism and ophthalmopathy.

This specimen consisted of peripheral blood mononuclear cells (PBMCs), obtained at new diagnosis, from a patient treated with antithyroid drugs. The TCR sequence derives from a woman aged 18-29 years with Graves disease.

In DNA form, the CDR3 reads TGTGCCAGCAGTGGACAGGGAATTGGATCCTACGAGCAGTACTTC. Translated: CASSGQGIGSYEQYF. V gene TRBV25-1 combines with J gene TRBJ2-7, with 7 bases aligning to TRBD1. Germline trimming cut 4 bases from V and 1 base from J; bases unmatched to any gene: 7. This CDR3 spans 15 amino acids. The germline V gene has CDR1 MGHDK and CDR2 SYGVNS.